Following are 12 T cell receptor beta chains from one sample sequenced in a study of CD8 T cells in ankylosing spondylitis. The study's findings and limits: About 8 highly homologous variants made up a TCR beta motif, and this motif appeared characteristic of ankylosing spondylitis blood.

In TCRdb, the 5' RACE reads were re-called with MiXCR into one record per CDR3 protein. The sample holds 400,000 to 450,000 distinct CDR3 sequences, approximately 17% seen once. Their specific antigens are unknown. The sequencing sample was made of blood, either unsorted or a sorted T cell fraction (not recorded which). Receptors originate from a male donor with ankylosing spondylitis.

This clonotype was found a few times. The gene calls are TRBV4-1 and TRBJ2-6; D is unclear. Germline loops: CDR1 MGHRA, CDR2 YSYEKL. The CDR3 is 18 residues long. Deletions cut 5 bases from V and 0 bases from J, with 17 bases between. The CDR3 loop reads CASSFWLGKNSGANVLTF. The CDR3 DNA follows: TGCGCCAGCAGCTTTTGGCTGGGGAAGAACTCTGGGGCCAACGTCCTGACTTTC.

This clonotype occurred a few times. The rearrangement joins TRBV5-1 to TRBJ2-1; 14 positions agree with TRBD2. The CDR3 is made up of 16 amino acids. From germline, CDR1 is SGHRS and CDR2 YFSETQ. The V and J ends lost 0 bases and 6 bases, in that order; junction bases with no gene match: 2. CDR3 protein: CASSLGGLAGVNEQFF. Written as DNA, the CDR3 is TGCGCCAGCAGCTTGGGGGGACTAGCGGGAGTCAATGAGCAGTTCTTC.

This chain connects TRBV24-1 to TRBJ2-3; a weak D match, TRBD1 (6 bases). V was cut by 3 bases and J by 2 bases, with 17 bases left in between. This CDR3 contains 17 residues. Germline V lookup: CDR1 KGHDR, CDR2 SFDVKD. CDR3 DNA: TGTGCCACCAGTGATACGACCTCGAAGGGGGTCACAGATACGCAGTATTTT. Translated: CATSDTTSKGVTDTQYF.

The chain joins TRBV5-1 to TRBJ2-7; D is ambiguous. Germline V gene data show CDR1 as SGHRS and CDR2 as YFSETQ. Trimming shortened V by 0 bases and J by 2 bases, and 21 bases separated the two germline ends. CDR3 size: 18 residues. The DNA of the CDR3 is TGCGCCAGCAGCTTGGGACCCTCGGGCAGTGCTACACCCTACGAGCAGTACTTC. It is translated as CASSLGPSGSATPYEQYF.

The rearrangement uses TRBV6-2 or TRBV6-3 and TRBJ1-5; weak D call: TRBD1 (5 bases). V gave up 2 bases and J gave up 3 bases, with 11 bases separating them. The germline V gene has CDR1 MNHEY and CDR2 SVGEGT. This CDR3 contains 15 residues. CDR3 nucleotides: TGTGCCAGCAGTTACCCCGGGACTTCCAATCAGCCCCAGCATTTT. Translation: CASSYPGTSNQPQHF.

The chain uses TRBV12-3 or TRBV12-4 and TRBJ1-5; D call uncertain. V was shortened by 3 bases and J by 6 bases, with 12 bases between the two germline ends. This CDR3 comprises 14 residues. CDR3 DNA: TGTGCCAGCAGTTTTGGAGGAATTGGTCAGCCCCAGCATTTT. Amino acids: CASSFGGIGQPQHF.

The chain has TRBV6-2 or TRBV6-3 and TRBJ1-4, with a possible D match to TRBD1 (6 bases). Germline lookup yields CDR1 MNHEY and CDR2 SVGEGT. The length of the CDR3 is 15 residues. V lost 7 bases and J 2 bases, leaving 14 bases between the germline ends. The CDR3 sequence: CASIRSDSTNEKLFF. The CDR3 nucleotides are TGTGCCAGCATCAGGTCGGACAGCACTAATGAAAAACTGTTTTTT.

Only a few counts were recorded for this clonotype. The V gene is TRBV5-1, the J gene TRBJ2-7; no reliable D call. The ends were cut back, 0 bases at V and 1 base at J, with 5 bases in the middle. The germline V gene has CDR1 SGHRS and CDR2 YFSETQ. The CDR3 contains 13 residues. This CDR3 is CASSLDVSYEQYF. The CDR3 DNA is TGCGCCAGCAGCTTGGACGTTTCCTACGAGCAGTACTTC.

The V call is TRBV19, the J call TRBJ2-4; 15 bases agree with TRBD2. The length of the CDR3 is 16 residues. The V segment lost 5 bases and the J segment 8 bases; nucleotides outside the gene matches: 7. CDR1 is LNHDA, CDR2 SQIVND, per germline (reference sequence). The CDR3 loop reads CASSGGLAGGRYIQYF. In DNA, the CDR3 is TGTGCCAGTAGTGGGGGACTAGCGGGAGGAAGATACATTCAGTACTTC.

This clonotype was seen many times. The chain has TRBV12-3 or TRBV12-4 and TRBJ1-1; D is unclear. This CDR3 is built from 15 residues. The V gene lost 3 bases and the J gene lost 4 bases, with 15 bases spanning the gap. The CDR3 reads CASSLRVQESTEAFF. The DNA of the CDR3 is TGTGCCAGCAGTTTGAGGGTCCAAGAGAGCACTGAAGCTTTCTTT.

This clonotype was observed many times. This CDR3 is CASSSGMGRGIGGYTF. CDR3 nucleotide sequence: TGTGCCAGCAGCTCAGGGATGGGTCGGGGGATCGGTGGCTACACCTTC. The chain employs TRBV4-2 and TRBJ1-2, with D tentatively TRBD1 (5 bases). Trimming removed 5 bases from V and 7 bases from J, with 23 bases in between. This CDR3 spans 16 amino acids. Germline CDR1 reads LGHNA; CDR2 reads YNFKEQ.

V gene TRBV5-1 combines with J gene TRBJ1-2, with TRBD1 matching 8 bases. CDR1 is SGHRS and CDR2 is YFSETQ in the germline V gene. The CDR3 loop spans 13 amino acids. V shed 4 bases and J 4 bases; nucleotides not matched to a gene: 3. The CDR3 nucleotides are TGCGCCAGCAGCGAAGGACAGGGCTATGGCTACACCTTC. It specifies CASSEGQGYGYTF.